This T cell receptor (beta chain) was sequenced for a study of blood T cell repertoires in COVID-19. Study context: Samples came from the United States, Italy and Spain, spanning acute and convalescent COVID-19. T cells, B-cell-depleted T cells, or PBMCs provided the cDNA or gDNA that served as material.

Germline CDR1 MGHRA, CDR2 YSYEKL. V trimming: 4 bases; J trimming: 3 bases; junction bases outside the gene matches: 8. The CDR3 sequence is 15 residues long. This clone is a singleton in its sample. In the source study's methods: Amplification from reference gene primers served as the basis for estimated nucleated cell counts. Some clones are missing from TCRdb's copy, which holds only in-frame ones; the method was immunoSEQ multiplex PCR. Clonal size and the V and J genes are those of that table, whereas D and trimming came from the DNA. The sample records some 450,000 clones, 70% to 90% being singletons.

The specimen sequenced was peripheral blood. The V and J genes are TRBV4-1 and TRBJ1-1; 7 bases align to TRBD1. The clonotype originates from a woman in her fifties or sixties with COVID-19, enrolled during active disease. Written as DNA, the CDR3 is TGCGCCAGCAGCCGCTACAGGGGCGGGGACACTGAAGCTTTCTTT. This gives the protein CASSRYRGGDTEAFF.